This T cell receptor beta chain was recovered during a study of Tregs in tolerant kidney transplant recipients (dated 2019 in TCRdb). Context from the whole study: The study applied TCRbeta sequencing to find donor-specific regulatory T cells before combined kidney and bone marrow transplantation and then followed those same cells after transplant.

For TCRbeta CDR3 sequencing, genomic DNA was extracted from sorted cells using the QIAGEN DNeasy Blood and Tissue Kit. High-throughput TCRbeta CDR3 sequencing, which included PCR amplification with bias correction and internal controls, was done commercially through immunoSEQ. As for the authors' bioinformatics: A unique productive TCRbeta sequence was defined by the CDR3 nucleotide sequence when primers matched, and otherwise by the CDR3 amino acid sequence together with the Vbeta and Jbeta genes. To correct sorting error, sequences shared between sorted populations at a frequency ratio of 2:1 or less were removed; the rest were assigned to the higher population. Donor-reactive sequences were defined as at least 5-fold expanded in CFSE-low cells versus unstimulated cells, with frequency of at least 0.01% in CFSE-low cells. Jensen-Shannon divergence calculated on the top 100 TCRbeta sequences ranked by frequency was used to measure repertoire divergence. When a sample had multiple sequencing runs, each run was corrected for sorting error separately and the runs were then pooled. Imported from immuneACCESS, the table was reduced by TCRdb to in-frame sequences with V and J called. These copies leave out some clones; in studies compared against another copy, an unresolved V gene accounts for under half, and the cause of the remainder is not known. D and trimming were read from the DNA, whereas the V and J calls and clone size are those reported in that table. In all, the sample holds approximately 82,000 clones, and over 85% of those were seen once. Clones ranked in the top ten supply roughly 1.7% of the sample.

The paper as a whole reports these results and caveats: Biological reproducibility was not examined directly, but technical replication error appeared to be minimal. Because only a small number of patients were included, the study had limitations, and the results will need to be validated in larger populations as well as under other immunosuppression protocols. For some patients the PCR primers changed over time, which made it impossible to compare the samples from those patients at the nucleotide level. The most biologically relevant and donor-specific TCRbeta repertoire appeared to be identified by expanding Tregs with activated donor B cells. Donor-specific Treg expansion was found to exceed global Treg expansion in tolerant patients, suggesting antigen-driven rather than nonspecific expansion.

On this clone itself: Its target antigen remains unknown. No much larger clone exists at a distance of one base, and base qualities are not known.

The transplants used related donors along with nonmyeloablative bone marrow transplantation, and in the human trials mixed chimerism was transient. Thawed PBMCs were FACS-sorted into unstimulated Tregs (CD4+CD25+CD127-), CD4+ non-Tregs (CD4+CD25-), CD4 cells and CD8 cells. Patients were 4 combined kidney and bone marrow transplant recipients from the ITN036ST trial, and only these trial subjects had samples available. Healthy control blood was processed by Ficoll density gradient to PBMCs and cryopreserved; patient PBMCs were collected before and after transplant. CDR1 and CDR2 are drawn from the germline V gene: SGHTA, FQGNSA. CDR3 length: 15 amino acids, cysteine to phenylalanine. The read is trimmed to its CDR3 DNA, 45 bases read in frame from base 1. Ends trimmed: V by 4 bases, J by 3 bases; bases unmatched to a gene: 2.

The V and J segments used are TRBV7-2 and TRBJ1-5; 11 nucleotides in the junction match TRBD1. This TCR was recovered from a human patient who received a combined kidney and bone marrow transplant. Some T cells present after a transplant may be cells of the graft donor. The source was CD4+ T cells from blood (PBMCs), collected 12 months after the transplant. The CDR3 protein: CASSWGQGVNQPQHF. In nucleotide form, the sequence is TGTGCCAGCAGCTGGGGACAGGGGGTCAATCAGCCCCAGCATTTT.